One and the same sample provided the 27 T cell receptor beta chains below, sequenced in a study of technical replicates of blood from a few donors. TCRdb's copy holds only in-frame clones and misses some; the assay was immunoSEQ multiplex PCR. The repertoire holds more than 70,000 clones, with about 92% as singletons. Sequenced sample: T cells isolated from PBMCs. These receptors were obtained from a human donor in good health.

The J gene is TRBJ2-5, the V gene TRBV29-1; no firm D call. CDR3 length equals 11 residues. V lost 4 bases and J 3 bases, leaving 6 bases between the germline ends. The V gene's germline CDR1 is SQVTM and CDR2 ANQGSEA. This CDR3 reads CSVAGEETQYF. CDR3 DNA: TGCAGCGTTGCCGGAGAAGAGACCCAGTACTTC.

This chain uses TRBV10-3 with TRBJ2-1; possibly TRBD1 for D (6 bases). The CDR3 totals 16 residues. Germline V gene sequence: CDR1 ENHRY, CDR2 SYGVKD. Trimming removed 10 bases at V and 1 base at J, with 20 bases between. The DNA for the CDR3 is TGTGCCACCAACCAGGGGTTATTTGGTTCCTACAATGAGCAGTTCTTC. Protein sequence: CATNQGLFGSYNEQFF.

V is TRBV10-2 and J is TRBJ2-2; the match to TRBD1 covers 8 bases. The CDR3 is 14 residues long. With 3 bases clipped from V and 6 bases from J, the junction kept 3 bases outside the gene matches. Germline V lookup: CDR1 WSHSY, CDR2 SAAADI. CDR3 loop: CASSDPGGPGELFF. The CDR3 DNA reads as TGCGCCAGCAGTGACCCAGGGGGCCCCGGGGAGCTGTTTTTT.

This clone was picked up one time. The chain has TRBV7-9 and TRBJ2-1; weak D call: TRBD2 (6 bases). Trimming left V 5 bases short and J 6 bases short, with 14 bases between. Germline CDR1 reads SEHNR; CDR2 reads FQNEAQ (reference sequence). CDR3 size: 14 residues. CDR3 region: CASSPGRGSNEQFF. The CDR3 coding sequence is TGTGCCAGCAGCCCAGGGCGGGGTAGCAATGAGCAGTTCTTC.

The chain employs TRBV7-8 and TRBJ2-1; D perhaps matches TRBD2 (5 bases). Germline CDR1 and CDR2: SGHVS and FQNEAQ. V was pared by 0 bases and J by 10 bases, with 13 bases between. The CDR3 is made up of 14 amino acids. The CDR3 is CASSLASLAWEQFF. The CDR3 DNA reads as TGTGCCAGCAGCTTAGCTTCTTTAGCGTGGGAGCAGTTCTTC. Filled out from reference TRBV7-8 and TRBJ2-1, the complete variable domain reads GAGVSQSPRYKVAKRGQDVALRCDPISGHVSLFWYQQALGQGPEFLTYFQNEAQLDKSGLPSDRFFAERPEGSVSTLKIQRTQQEDSAVYLCASSLASLAWEQFFGPGTRLTVL.

The chain carries TRBV6-1 and TRBJ1-1; 8 bases map to TRBD1. Germline CDR1 reads MNHNS; CDR2 reads SASEGT. The ends lost 5 bases at V and 4 bases at J; junction bases unmatched: 6. The CDR3 contains 14 residues. The CDR3 nucleotides read TGTGCCAGCAGTATTCGGACAGGGCCCACTGAAGCTTTCTTT. It yields the protein CASSIRTGPTEAFF.

The chain combines TRBV27 with TRBJ1-2; the D is unclear. The length of the CDR3 is 14 residues. V lost 4 bases, J lost 4 bases, and 13 bases lay in between. Germline V gene data show CDR1 as MNHEY and CDR2 as SMNVEV (reference sequence). This CDR3 reads CASSSYSTGYGYTF. CDR3 sequence (DNA): TGTGCCAGCAGTTCTTACTCCACGGGCTATGGCTACACCTTC.

This sequence joins TRBV19 and TRBJ1-6; D not certain. CDR3 length equals 15 residues. V lost 3 bases, J lost 9 bases, and 15 bases lay in between. Per the germline V gene, CDR1 is LNHDA and CDR2 is SQIVND (reference sequence). CDR3 DNA: TGTGCCAGTAGTATCCCTCCGGCCCTAGGTTCACCCCTCCACTTT. Protein: CASSIPPALGSPLHF.

This chain links TRBV6-1 with TRBJ2-7; D possibly corresponds to TRBD2 (7 bases). The CDR3 extends over 13 amino acids. The germline CDR1 and CDR2 sequences are MNHNS and SASEGT. V was trimmed by 3 bases and J by 5 bases, leaving 11 bases between them. CDR3 region: CASSDGGGDEQYF. CDR3 DNA: TGTGCCAGCAGTGATGGAGGGGGGGACGAGCAGTACTTC.

The rearrangement joins TRBV2 to TRBJ2-5, with 10 bases matching TRBD1. The V and J ends lost 8 bases and 5 bases, in that order; junction bases with no gene match: 2. The CDR3 runs to 12 residues. Looked up from germline, CDR1 is SNHLY and CDR2 is FYNNEI. The CDR3 loop reads CASGTGDETQYF. CDR3 DNA sequence: TGTGCCAGCGGGACAGGGGACGAGACCCAGTACTTC. Filled out from reference TRBV2 and TRBJ2-5, the complete variable domain reads EPEVTQTPSHQVTQMGQEVILRCVPISNHLYFYWYRQILGQKVEFLVSFYNNEISEKSEIFDDQFSVERPDGSNFTLKIRSTKLEDSAMYFCASGTGDETQYFGPGTRLLVL.

The chain employs TRBV29-1 and TRBJ2-5; 7 bases align to TRBD2. CDR3 length: 13 residues. V was clipped by 5 bases and J by 3 bases; unmatched bases: 6. Germline CDR1 and CDR2: SQVTM and ANQGSEA. The CDR3 bases are TGCAGCGTTACCGGGACTACAAAAGAGACCCAGTACTTC. This gives the protein CSVTGTTKETQYF.

CDR3 region: CATKPRDTYEQYF. In DNA form, the CDR3 reads TGTGCCACCAAGCCCAGGGATACCTACGAGCAGTACTTC. This chain connects TRBV19 to TRBJ2-7, with TRBD1 as a possible D gene (5 bases). V was cut by 10 bases and J by 2 bases, with 15 bases left in between. The germline V gene encodes CDR1 LNHDA and CDR2 SQIVND (reference sequence). The CDR3 covers 13 residues.

V is TRBV5-6 and J is TRBJ2-7; D is unclear. Trimming removed 1 base from V and 0 bases from J, with 11 bases in between. The CDR3 is 15 amino acids. Germline-derived CDR1 and CDR2 are SGHDT and YYEEEE. This CDR3 reads CASSLLRLLSYEQYF. DNA of the CDR3: TGTGCCAGCAGCTTGTTGCGGCTTCTCTCCTACGAGCAGTACTTC.

The CDR3 protein is CASSSQGPGGIGTDTQYF. The CDR3 DNA reads TGCGCCAGCAGCTCCCAAGGTCCGGGGGGGATTGGCACAGATACGCAGTATTTT. This chain links TRBV5-1 with TRBJ2-3, with TRBD2 matching 8 bases. The CDR3 totals 18 residues. The germline CDR1 and CDR2 sequences are SGHRS and YFSETQ. The junction had 13 bases not matched to a gene; V was cut back by 3 bases and J by 1 base.

CDR3 sequence reads: CSVSEGRNTEAFF. The CDR3 region has the DNA TGCAGCGTCTCCGAGGGCAGAAACACTGAAGCTTTCTTT. The chain has TRBV29-1 and TRBJ1-1; no clear D gene. There are 13 residues in the CDR3. The germline V and J ends were trimmed by 6 bases and 2 bases, with 13 bases remaining between them. From germline, CDR1 is SQVTM and CDR2 ANQGSEA.

The chain combines TRBV4-1 with TRBJ2-3; 7 nucleotides match TRBD2. The CDR3 loop spans 17 amino acids. Germline CDR1 is MGHRA and CDR2 is YSYEKL. V shed 5 bases and J 2 bases; nucleotides not matched to a gene: 13. The CDR3 sequence is CASSFPGLGGNTDTQYF. The CDR3 coding sequence is TGCGCCAGCAGCTTCCCCGGCCTGGGAGGGAACACAGATACGCAGTATTTT.

This chain links TRBV6-6 with TRBJ2-1; TRBD1 aligns across 11 bases. Germline V gene lookup returns CDR1 MNHNY and CDR2 SVGAGI (reference sequence). The CDR3 is 15 amino acids. V shed 4 bases, J shed 7 bases, and the junction held 6 bases outside the gene matches. CDR3 region: CASSSPGQGENEQFF. The CDR3 DNA reads as TGTGCCAGCAGTTCCCCGGGACAGGGGGAAAATGAGCAGTTCTTC.

This sequence joins TRBV7-3 and TRBJ1-6; D remains unclear. This CDR3 contains 13 residues. Trimming stripped 6 bases from V and 8 bases from J, with 11 bases between. CDR1 is SGHTA, CDR2 FQGTGA, per germline. The CDR3: CASSRTVDSPLHF. The CDR3 region has the DNA TGTGCCAGCAGTAGGACTGTTGATTCACCCCTCCACTTT.

V and J are TRBV29-1 and TRBJ2-7; D ambiguous. Looked up from germline, CDR1 is SQVTM and CDR2 is ANQGSEA. Trimming removed 2 bases from V and 0 bases from J, with 2 bases in between. This CDR3 contains 11 residues. The chain's CDR3 is CSVEYSYEQYF. The CDR3 DNA reads as TGCAGCGTTGAATACTCCTACGAGCAGTACTTC.

This clone was observed a single time. J is TRBJ2-7 and V is TRBV5-5; D unclear. CDR3 length: 13 amino acids. CDR1 SGHKS and CDR2 YYEKEE come from the germline V gene (reference sequence). V lost 2 bases to trimming and J lost 4 bases, with 10 bases between them. This chain's CDR3 is CASSFQQQYEQYF. The CDR3 nucleotides read TGTGCCAGCAGCTTTCAACAACAGTACGAGCAGTACTTC.

The count of this clone is one. V and J are TRBV2 and TRBJ1-1; 11 bases map to TRBD1. The CDR3 totals 13 residues. Per the germline V gene, CDR1 is SNHLY and CDR2 is FYNNEI. V dropped 6 bases and J dropped 5; count of bases not matched to a gene: 2. The CDR3 spells CASRGTGGTEAFF. As DNA, the CDR3 is TGTGCCAGCAGGGGGACAGGGGGGACTGAAGCTTTCTTT. Drawing the rest from reference TRBV2 and TRBJ1-1, the complete variable domain is EPEVTQTPSHQVTQMGQEVILRCVPISNHLYFYWYRQILGQKVEFLVSFYNNEISEKSEIFDDQFSVERPDGSNFTLKIRSTKLEDSAMYFCASRGTGGTEAFFGQGTRLTVV.

The V and J genes are TRBV14 and TRBJ2-5; D might be TRBD2 (5 bases). Germline CDR1 SGHDN, CDR2 FVKESK. The CDR3 has 14 residues. Trimming took 2 bases from V and 5 from J, leaving 12 bases between them. The CDR3, as DNA: TGTGCCAGCAGCCAACTTGGAGGCGTTGAGACCCAGTACTTC. Encoded protein: CASSQLGGVETQYF.

The rearrangement uses TRBV6-6 and TRBJ2-1; possible D gene TRBD2, 5 bases. Germline CDR1 reads MNHNY; CDR2 reads SVGAGI (reference sequence). This CDR3 is 15 amino acids long. The V end was cut by 6 bases, the J end by 7 bases, with 19 bases between. CDR3 sequence reads: CASSLIGPSGNEQFF. The CDR3 coding sequence is TGTGCCAGCAGCCTAATCGGGCCCTCGGGGAATGAGCAGTTCTTC.

J is TRBJ2-1 and V is TRBV27; D is uncertain. The germline gives CDR1 MNHEY, CDR2 SMNVEV (reference sequence). V was pared by 4 bases and J by 7 bases, with 14 bases between. The CDR3 loop spans 14 amino acids. In DNA form, the CDR3 reads TGTGCCAGCAGTTCTCCTCTGAGGCCGAATGAGCAGTTCTTC. Its protein product is CASSSPLRPNEQFF.

The J gene is TRBJ2-5, the V gene TRBV4-2; unclear D gene. Germline CDR1 and CDR2: LGHNA and YNFKEQ. This CDR3 is built from 12 residues. V gave up 1 base and J gave up 5 bases, with 5 bases separating them. CDR3 coding DNA: TGTGCCAGCAGCCAAGTGGAGGAGACCCAGTACTTC. Its translation: CASSQVEETQYF.

The CDR3 loop reads CASSQDFEGNEQFF. In DNA, the CDR3 is TGCGCCAGCAGCCAAGATTTCGAGGGAAATGAGCAGTTCTTC. The chain recombines TRBV4-1 with TRBJ2-1; tentative D call: TRBD2 (5 bases). V dropped 0 bases and J dropped 7 bases, with 10 bases sitting between them. Germline V gene data show CDR1 as MGHRA and CDR2 as YSYEKL. The CDR3 consists of 14 residues.

This clone was seen just once. The gene calls are TRBV10-3 and TRBJ1-6, with no clear D. There are 16 residues in the CDR3. CDR1 and CDR2 (germline): ENHRY, SYGVKD. Trimming stripped 5 bases from V and 7 bases from J, with 18 bases between. The CDR3 reads CAISIDSERLNSPLHF. In DNA, the CDR3 is TGTGCCATCAGTATTGATAGTGAGAGGCTGAATTCACCCCTCCACTTT.